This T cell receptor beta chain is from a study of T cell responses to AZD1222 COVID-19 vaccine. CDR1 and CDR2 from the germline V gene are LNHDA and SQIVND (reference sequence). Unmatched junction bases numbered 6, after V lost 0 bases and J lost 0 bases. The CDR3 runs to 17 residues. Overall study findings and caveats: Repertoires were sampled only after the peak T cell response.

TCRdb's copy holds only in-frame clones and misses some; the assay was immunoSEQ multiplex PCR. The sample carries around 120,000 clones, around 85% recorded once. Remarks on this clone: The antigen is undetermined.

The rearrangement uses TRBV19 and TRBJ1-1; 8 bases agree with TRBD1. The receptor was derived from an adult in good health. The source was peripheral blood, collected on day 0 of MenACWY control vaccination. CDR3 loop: CASSIEGRGQMNTEAFF. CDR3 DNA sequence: TGTGCCAGTAGTATAGAGGGCAGGGGGCAGATGAACACTGAAGCTTTCTTT.